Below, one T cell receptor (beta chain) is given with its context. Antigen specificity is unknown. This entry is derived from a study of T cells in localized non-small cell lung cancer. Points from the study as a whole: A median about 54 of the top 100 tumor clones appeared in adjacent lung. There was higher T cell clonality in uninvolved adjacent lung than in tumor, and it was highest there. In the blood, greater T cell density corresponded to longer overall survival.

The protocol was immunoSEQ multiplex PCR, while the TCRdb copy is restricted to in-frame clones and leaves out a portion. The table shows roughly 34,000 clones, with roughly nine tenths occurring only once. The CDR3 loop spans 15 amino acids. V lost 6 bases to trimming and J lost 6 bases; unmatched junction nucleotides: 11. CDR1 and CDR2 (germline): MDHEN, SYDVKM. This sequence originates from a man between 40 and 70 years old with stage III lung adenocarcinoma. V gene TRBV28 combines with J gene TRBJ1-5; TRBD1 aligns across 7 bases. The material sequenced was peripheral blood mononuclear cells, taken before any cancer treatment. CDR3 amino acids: CASSLRQGGIQPQHF. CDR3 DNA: TGTGCCAGCAGCCTGCGACAGGGAGGTATTCAGCCCCAGCATTTT. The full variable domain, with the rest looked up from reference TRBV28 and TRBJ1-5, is DVKVTQSSRYLVKRTGEKVFLECVQDMDHENMFWYRQDPGLGLRLIYFSYDVKMKEKGDIPEGYSVSREKKERFSLILESASTNQTSMYLCASSLRQGGIQPQHFGDGTRLSIL.